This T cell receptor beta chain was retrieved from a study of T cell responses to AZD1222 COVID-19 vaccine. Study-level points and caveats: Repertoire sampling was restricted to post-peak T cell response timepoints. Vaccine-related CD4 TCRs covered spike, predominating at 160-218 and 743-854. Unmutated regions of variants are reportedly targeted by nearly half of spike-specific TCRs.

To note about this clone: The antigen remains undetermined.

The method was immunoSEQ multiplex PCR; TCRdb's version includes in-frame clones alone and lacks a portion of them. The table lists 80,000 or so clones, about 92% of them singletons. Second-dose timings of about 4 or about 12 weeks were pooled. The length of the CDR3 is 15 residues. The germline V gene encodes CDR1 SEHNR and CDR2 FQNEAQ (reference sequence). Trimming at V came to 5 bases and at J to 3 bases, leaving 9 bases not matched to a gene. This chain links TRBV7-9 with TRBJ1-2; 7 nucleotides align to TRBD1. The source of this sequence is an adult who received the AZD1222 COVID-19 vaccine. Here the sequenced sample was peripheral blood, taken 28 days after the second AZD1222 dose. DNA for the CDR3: TGTGCCAGCAGCGGGAAGGGACAGAGAGACTATGGCTACACCTTC. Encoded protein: CASSGKGQRDYGYTF.